This T cell receptor beta chain stems from a study of T cells in Graves' hyperthyroidism and ophthalmopathy. This clonotype was counted many times. What it binds is not known. The CDR3 loop spans 14 amino acids. The germline V gene has CDR1 MNHEY and CDR2 SMNVEV (reference sequence). The V end was cut by 8 bases, the J end by 7 bases, with 18 bases between. The study's findings and limits: A 13 V-J signature model discriminated ophthalmopathy versus stable hyperthyroidism. Model output signaled ophthalmopathy a median approximately six months ahead of onset. Blood also held most thyroid clonotypes expanded beyond 0.001.

Together with thyroid ultrasound, orbital computed tomography, serum thyroxine and TRAb, clinical symptoms were used for diagnoses. RNA transcripts provided the source from which TCR beta CDR3 regions were amplified. The HTBI primer set served for first-round RT-PCR of the TCR CDR3. TCRdb reprocessed the multiplex PCR reads with MiXCR, giving one entry per CDR3 protein. The data hold around 690,000 distinct CDR3 sequences, with roughly 20% observed a single time. The specimen was blood. The V gene is TRBV27, the J gene TRBJ1-3, with D possibly TRBD1 on 5 matching bases. The clonotype was recovered from a man under 40 with Graves' ophthalmopathy. The CDR3 sequence: CASSPGTAGNTIYF. CDR3 DNA: TGTGCCAGCTCACCCGGGACCGCGGGTAACACCATATATTTT.